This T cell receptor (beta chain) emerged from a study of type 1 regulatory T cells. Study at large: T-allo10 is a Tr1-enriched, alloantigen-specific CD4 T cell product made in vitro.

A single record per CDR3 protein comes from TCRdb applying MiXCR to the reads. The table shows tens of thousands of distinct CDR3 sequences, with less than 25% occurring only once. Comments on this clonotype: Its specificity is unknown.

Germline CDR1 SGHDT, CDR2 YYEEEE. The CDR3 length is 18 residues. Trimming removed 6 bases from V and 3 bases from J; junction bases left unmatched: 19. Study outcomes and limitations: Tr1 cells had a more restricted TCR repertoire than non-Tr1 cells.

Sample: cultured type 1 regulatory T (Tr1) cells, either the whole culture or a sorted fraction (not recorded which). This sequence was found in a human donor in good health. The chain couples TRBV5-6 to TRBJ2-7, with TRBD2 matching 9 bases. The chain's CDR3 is CASTKLEGSGSHLYEQYF. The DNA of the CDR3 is TGTGCCAGCACCAAATTAGAGGGTAGCGGGAGCCACCTCTACGAGCAGTACTTC.